This paragraph covers one TCR beta chain sequence. Its antigen is not known. V was pared by 3 bases and J by 4 bases, with 1 base of the junction left unmatched. The CDR3 has 13 amino acids. The germline V gene has CDR1 SGHTA and CDR2 FQGNSA. The data were obtained in a study of OX40 agonist ivuxolimab in advanced cancers. Study overall: Clinicians treated patients with ivuxolimab, an agonistic anti-OX40 (CD134) antibody. Hepatocellular carcinoma, melanoma, renal cell or head and neck cancer affected the dose-escalation patients.

General study results and limits: Researchers did not establish what antigens the expanded peripheral T cells target. Among some nonresponders, normalized T-cell clonal expansion was also low.

Assay used: immunoSEQ multiplex PCR; TCRdb lists only in-frame clones, some missing. In the table there are 50,000 to 85,000 clones, about 85% of which are singletons. The source material was CD4+ or CD8+ T cells sorted from blood, sampled in a trial of the OX40 agonist ivuxolimab. This TCR was recovered from an adult with an advanced solid tumor such as melanoma, head and neck, liver or kidney cancer. This chain joins TRBV7-2 and TRBJ2-7, with 9 nucleotides matching TRBD2. CDR3 nucleotides: TGTGCCAGCAGCTTTACTAGCGGGTACGAGCAGTACTTC. Translation gives CASSFTSGYEQYF.